Below are 5 T cell receptor beta chains sequenced from a single sample in a study of T cell responses to AZD1222 COVID-19 vaccine. Produced via immunoSEQ multiplex PCR; TCRdb's table is partial and in-frame only. The repertoire holds about 130,000 clones, with roughly 92% as singletons. The sample in question was peripheral blood, obtained 28 days after the second AZD1222 dose. These receptor sequences come from an adult who received the AZD1222 COVID-19 vaccine.

This chain links TRBV4-1 with TRBJ1-1; 7 bases line up with TRBD1. V shed 3 bases and J 7 bases; nucleotides not matched to a gene: 14. The germline V gene has CDR1 MGHRA and CDR2 YSYEKL. This CDR3 has 16 residues. CDR3 loop: CASSHGGLQGPGEAFF. DNA for the CDR3: TGCGCCAGCAGCCATGGGGGACTACAGGGGCCGGGTGAAGCTTTCTTT.

The chain has TRBV6-2 or TRBV6-3 and TRBJ2-7, with D maybe TRBD1 (6 bases). V lost 2 bases to trimming and J lost 6 bases, with 17 bases between them. The CDR3 length is 15 residues. In germline, CDR1 is MNHEY, CDR2 SVGEGT. In DNA form, the CDR3 reads TGTGCCAGCAGTTACGGGGGCAGCCAGAGTTCCGAGCAGTACTTC. Translated: CASSYGGSQSSEQYF.

J is TRBJ2-3 and V is TRBV29-1; D ambiguous. The V gene lost 2 bases and the J gene lost 2 bases, with 8 bases spanning the gap. CDR1 and CDR2 from the germline V gene are SQVTM and ANQGSEA. CDR3 size: 13 residues. CDR3 sequence reads: CSVEPAATDTQYF. The CDR3 DNA reads TGCAGCGTTGAACCGGCAGCCACAGATACGCAGTATTTT.

The gene calls are TRBV6-6 and TRBJ1-1; no firm D call. Between the trimmed V and J ends, which lost 0 bases and 3 bases, there was a span of 11 bases. Germline V gives CDR1 MNHNY, CDR2 SVGAGI (reference sequence). The CDR3 totals 15 residues. CDR3 region: CASSYSPTQDTEAFF. CDR3 nucleotides: TGTGCCAGCAGTTACTCTCCCACGCAGGACACTGAAGCTTTCTTT.

The chain employs TRBV29-1 and TRBJ2-2; 10 bases match TRBD1. Germline V gives CDR1 SQVTM, CDR2 ANQGSEA. V trimming: 4 bases; J trimming: 3 bases; junction bases outside the gene matches: 2. The CDR3 length is 14 residues. The CDR3 protein is CSVGDRGDTGELFF. CDR3 in DNA: TGCAGCGTTGGGGACAGGGGAGACACCGGGGAGCTGTTTTTT.